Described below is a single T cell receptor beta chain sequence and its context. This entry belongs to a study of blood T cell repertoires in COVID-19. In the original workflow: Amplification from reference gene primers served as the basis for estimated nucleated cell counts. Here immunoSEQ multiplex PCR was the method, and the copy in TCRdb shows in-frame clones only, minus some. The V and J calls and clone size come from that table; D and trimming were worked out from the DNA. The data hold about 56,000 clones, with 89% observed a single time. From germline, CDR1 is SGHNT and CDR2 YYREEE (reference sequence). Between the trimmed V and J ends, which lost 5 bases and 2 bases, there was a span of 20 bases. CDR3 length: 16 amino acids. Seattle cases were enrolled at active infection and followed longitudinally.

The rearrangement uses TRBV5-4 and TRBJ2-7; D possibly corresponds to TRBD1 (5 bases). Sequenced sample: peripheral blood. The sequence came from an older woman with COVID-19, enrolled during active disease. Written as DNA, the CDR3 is TGTGCCAGCAGTCCGGCCGGTGGACAAAAGGCCTACGAGCAGTACTTC. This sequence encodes CASSPAGGQKAYEQYF.